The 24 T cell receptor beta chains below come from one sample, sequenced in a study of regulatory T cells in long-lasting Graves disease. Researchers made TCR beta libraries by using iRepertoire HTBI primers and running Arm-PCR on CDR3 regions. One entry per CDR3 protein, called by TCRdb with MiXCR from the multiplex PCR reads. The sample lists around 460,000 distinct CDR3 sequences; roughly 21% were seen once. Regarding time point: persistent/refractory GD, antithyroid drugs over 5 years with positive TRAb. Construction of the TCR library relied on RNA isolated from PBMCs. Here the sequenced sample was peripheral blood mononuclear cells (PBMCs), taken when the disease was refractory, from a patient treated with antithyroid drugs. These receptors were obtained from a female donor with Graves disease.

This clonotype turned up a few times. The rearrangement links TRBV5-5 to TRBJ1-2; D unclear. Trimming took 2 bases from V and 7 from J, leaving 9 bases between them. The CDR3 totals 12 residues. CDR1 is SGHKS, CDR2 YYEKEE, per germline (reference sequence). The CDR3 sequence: CASSFGLPGYTF. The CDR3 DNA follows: TGTGCCAGCAGCTTTGGACTCCCTGGCTACACCTTC.

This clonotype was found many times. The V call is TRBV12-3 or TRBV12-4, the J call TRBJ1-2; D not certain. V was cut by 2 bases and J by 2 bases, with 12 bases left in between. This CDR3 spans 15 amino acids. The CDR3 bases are TGTGCCAGCAGTTTATTCGGGCGGCTCAACTATGGCTACACCTTC. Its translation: CASSLFGRLNYGYTF.

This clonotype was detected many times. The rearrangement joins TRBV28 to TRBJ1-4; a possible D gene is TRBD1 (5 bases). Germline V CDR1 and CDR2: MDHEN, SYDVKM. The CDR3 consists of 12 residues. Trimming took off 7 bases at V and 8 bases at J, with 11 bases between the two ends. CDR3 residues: CASKGWGEKLFF. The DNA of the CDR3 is TGTGCCAGCAAGGGATGGGGGGAAAAACTGTTTTTT.

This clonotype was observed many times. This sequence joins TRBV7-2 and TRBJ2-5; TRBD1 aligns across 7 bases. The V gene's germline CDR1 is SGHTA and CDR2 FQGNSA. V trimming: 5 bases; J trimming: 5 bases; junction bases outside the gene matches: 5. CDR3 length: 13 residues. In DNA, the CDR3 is TGTGCCAGCAGCCCAGGACAGGTGGAGACCCAGTACTTC. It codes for CASSPGQVETQYF.

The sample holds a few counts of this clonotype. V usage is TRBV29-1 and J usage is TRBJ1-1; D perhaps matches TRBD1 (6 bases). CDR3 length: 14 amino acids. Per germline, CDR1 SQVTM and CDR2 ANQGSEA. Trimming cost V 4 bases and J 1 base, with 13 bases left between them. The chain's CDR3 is CSVARGARNTEAFF. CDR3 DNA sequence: TGCAGCGTTGCCCGGGGGGCCAGGAACACTGAAGCTTTCTTT.

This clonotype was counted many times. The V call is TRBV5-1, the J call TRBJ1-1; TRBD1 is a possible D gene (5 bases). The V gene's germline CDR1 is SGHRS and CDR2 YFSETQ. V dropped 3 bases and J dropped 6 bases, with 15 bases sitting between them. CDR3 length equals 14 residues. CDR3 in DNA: TGCGCCAGCAGCTGGGGCTGGGACGCCGCTGAAGCTTTCTTT. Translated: CASSWGWDAAEAFF.

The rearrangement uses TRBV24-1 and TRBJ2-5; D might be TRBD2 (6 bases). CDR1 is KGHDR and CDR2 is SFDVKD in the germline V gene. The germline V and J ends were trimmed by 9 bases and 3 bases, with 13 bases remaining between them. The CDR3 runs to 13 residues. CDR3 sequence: CATRGWTKETQYF. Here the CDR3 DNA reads TGTGCCACCCGCGGGTGGACTAAAGAGACCCAGTACTTC.

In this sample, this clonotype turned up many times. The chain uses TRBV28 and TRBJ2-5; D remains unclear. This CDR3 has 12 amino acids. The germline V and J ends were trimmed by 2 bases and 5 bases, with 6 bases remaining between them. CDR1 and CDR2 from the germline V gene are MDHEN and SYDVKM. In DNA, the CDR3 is TGTGCCAGCAGTTTAGCCCGGGAGACCCAGTACTTC. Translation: CASSLARETQYF.

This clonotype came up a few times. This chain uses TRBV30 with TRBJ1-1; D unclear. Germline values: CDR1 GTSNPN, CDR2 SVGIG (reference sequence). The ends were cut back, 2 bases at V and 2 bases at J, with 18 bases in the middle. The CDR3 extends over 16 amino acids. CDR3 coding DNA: TGTGCCTGGAGTAAGTGGCCGAAACGACCAAACACTGAAGCTTTCTTT. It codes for CAWSKWPKRPNTEAFF.

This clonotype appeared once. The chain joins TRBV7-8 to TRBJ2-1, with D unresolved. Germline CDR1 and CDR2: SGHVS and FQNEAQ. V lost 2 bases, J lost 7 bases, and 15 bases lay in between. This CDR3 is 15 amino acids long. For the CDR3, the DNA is TGTGCCAGCAGCTTATCGGTTGGGGTGGGGAATGAGCAGTTCTTC. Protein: CASSLSVGVGNEQFF.

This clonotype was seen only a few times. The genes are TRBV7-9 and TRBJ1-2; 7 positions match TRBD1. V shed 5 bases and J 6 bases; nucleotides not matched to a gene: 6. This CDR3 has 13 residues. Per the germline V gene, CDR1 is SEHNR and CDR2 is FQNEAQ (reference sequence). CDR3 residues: CASSQGQWDGYTF. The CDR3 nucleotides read TGTGCCAGCAGCCAGGGACAGTGGGATGGCTACACCTTC.

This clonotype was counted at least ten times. The CDR3 DNA reads TGTGCCAGTAGTCCTACCCTCCACGAAACCGGGACAGGGAATTCACCCCTCCACTTT. Protein product: CASSPTLHETGTGNSPLHF. The rearrangement links TRBV19 to TRBJ1-6; 9 nucleotides match TRBD1. V lost 5 bases to trimming and J lost 7 bases; unmatched junction nucleotides: 18. The germline V gene has CDR1 LNHDA and CDR2 SQIVND (reference sequence). The CDR3 runs to 19 residues.

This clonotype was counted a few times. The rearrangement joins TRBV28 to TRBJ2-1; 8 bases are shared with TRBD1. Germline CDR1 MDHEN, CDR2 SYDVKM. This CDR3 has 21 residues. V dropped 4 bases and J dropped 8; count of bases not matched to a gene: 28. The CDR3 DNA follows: TGTGCCAGCAGTTCCCGCCAGGCGGGATACGTCCACAGGGGGATTTTAGATGAGCAGTTCTTC. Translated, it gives CASSSRQAGYVHRGILDEQFF.

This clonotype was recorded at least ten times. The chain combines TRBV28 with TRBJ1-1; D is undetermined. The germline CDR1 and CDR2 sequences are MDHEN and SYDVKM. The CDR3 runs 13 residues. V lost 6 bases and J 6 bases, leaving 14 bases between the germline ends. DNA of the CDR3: TGTGCCAGCAGCCCGGAATGGTCCCCTGAAGCTTTCTTT. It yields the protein CASSPEWSPEAFF.

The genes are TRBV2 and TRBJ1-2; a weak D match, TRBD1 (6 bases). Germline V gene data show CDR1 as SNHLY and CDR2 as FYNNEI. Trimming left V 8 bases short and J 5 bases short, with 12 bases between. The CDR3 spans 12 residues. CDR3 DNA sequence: TGTGCCAGCGGGGCAGACAGGTATGGCTACACCTTC. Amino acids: CASGADRYGYTF.

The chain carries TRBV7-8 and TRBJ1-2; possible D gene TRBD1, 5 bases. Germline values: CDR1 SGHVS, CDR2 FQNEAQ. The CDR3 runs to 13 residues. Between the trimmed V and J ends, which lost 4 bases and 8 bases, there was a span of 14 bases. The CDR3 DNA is TGTGCCAGCAGCTCCTCCGGGGGGGGAGGCTACACCTTC. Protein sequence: CASSSSGGGGYTF.

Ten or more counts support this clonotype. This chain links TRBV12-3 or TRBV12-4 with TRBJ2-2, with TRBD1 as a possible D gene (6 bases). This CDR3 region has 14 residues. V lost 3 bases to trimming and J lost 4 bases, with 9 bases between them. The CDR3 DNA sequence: TGTGCCAGCAGTTTCCGGACAGCCACCGGGGAGCTGTTTTTT. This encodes CASSFRTATGELFF.

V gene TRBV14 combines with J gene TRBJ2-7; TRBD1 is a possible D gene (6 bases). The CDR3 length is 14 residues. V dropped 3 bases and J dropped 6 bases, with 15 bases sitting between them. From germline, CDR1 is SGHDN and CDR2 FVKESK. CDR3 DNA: TGTGCCAGCAGCCATACAGGGACGGGGACCGAGCAGTACTTC. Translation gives CASSHTGTGTEQYF.

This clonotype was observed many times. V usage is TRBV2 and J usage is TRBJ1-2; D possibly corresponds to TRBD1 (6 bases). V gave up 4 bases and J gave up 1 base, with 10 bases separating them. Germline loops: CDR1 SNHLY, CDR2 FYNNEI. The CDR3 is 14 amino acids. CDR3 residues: CASSVLRGNYGYTF. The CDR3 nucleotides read TGTGCCAGCAGTGTGCTCAGGGGTAACTATGGCTACACCTTC.

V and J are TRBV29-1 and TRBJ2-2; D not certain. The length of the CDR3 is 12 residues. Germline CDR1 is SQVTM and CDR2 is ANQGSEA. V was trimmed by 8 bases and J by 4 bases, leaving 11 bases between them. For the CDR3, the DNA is TGCAGCATTAGGGCAGGCACCGGGGAGCTGTTTTTT. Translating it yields CSIRAGTGELFF.

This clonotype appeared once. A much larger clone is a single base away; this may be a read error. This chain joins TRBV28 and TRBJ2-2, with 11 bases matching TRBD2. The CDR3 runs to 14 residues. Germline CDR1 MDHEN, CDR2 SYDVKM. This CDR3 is CASRTSGYTGELIF. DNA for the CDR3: TGTGCCAGCCGGACTAGCGGGTACACCGGGGAGCTGATTTTT.

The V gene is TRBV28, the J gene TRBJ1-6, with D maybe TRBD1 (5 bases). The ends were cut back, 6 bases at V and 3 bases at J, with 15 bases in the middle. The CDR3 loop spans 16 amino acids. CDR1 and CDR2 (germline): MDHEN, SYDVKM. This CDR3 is CASRPTGGDYNSPLHF. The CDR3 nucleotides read TGTGCCAGCAGACCTACGGGGGGGGACTATAATTCACCCCTCCACTTT.

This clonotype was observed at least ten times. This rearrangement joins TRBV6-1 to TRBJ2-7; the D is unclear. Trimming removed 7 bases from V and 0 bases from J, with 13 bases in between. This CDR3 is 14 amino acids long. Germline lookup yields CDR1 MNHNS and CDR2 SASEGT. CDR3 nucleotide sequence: TGTGCCAGCATGGTTCGGGCCATCTCCTACGAGCAGTACTTC. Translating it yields CASMVRAISYEQYF.

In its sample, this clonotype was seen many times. CDR3 DNA sequence: TGTGCCAGCAGTTTGGGACTAGCGGGACCCTACGAGCAGTACTTC. It is translated as CASSLGLAGPYEQYF. The chain links TRBV7-2 to TRBJ2-7; 13 bases are a match to TRBD2. The germline CDR1 and CDR2 sequences are SGHTA and FQGNSA. This CDR3 comprises 15 residues. After removal of 6 bases from V and 2 bases from J, the junction contained 4 bases not matched to a gene.